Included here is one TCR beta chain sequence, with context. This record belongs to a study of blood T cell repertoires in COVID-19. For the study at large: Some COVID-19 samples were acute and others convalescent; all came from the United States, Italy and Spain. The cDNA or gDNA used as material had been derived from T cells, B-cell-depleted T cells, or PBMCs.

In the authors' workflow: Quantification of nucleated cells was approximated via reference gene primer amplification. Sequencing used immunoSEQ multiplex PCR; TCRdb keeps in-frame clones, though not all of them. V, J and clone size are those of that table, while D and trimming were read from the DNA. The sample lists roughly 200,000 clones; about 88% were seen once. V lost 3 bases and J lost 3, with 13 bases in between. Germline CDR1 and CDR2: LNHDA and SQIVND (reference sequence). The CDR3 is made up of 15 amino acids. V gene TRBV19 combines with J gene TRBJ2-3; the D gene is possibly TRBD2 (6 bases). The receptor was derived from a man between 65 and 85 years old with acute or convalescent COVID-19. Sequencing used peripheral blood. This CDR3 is CASSMEGSRTDTQYF. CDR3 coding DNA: TGTGCCAGTAGTATGGAGGGAAGTAGGACAGATACGCAGTATTTT.